This is a list of T cell receptor beta chains from one sample in a study of radiotherapy plus CTLA-4 blockade in lung cancer. Produced via immunoSEQ multiplex PCR; TCRdb's table is partial and in-frame only. The sample includes about 100,000 clones, around 82% of them seen just once. Sequences were derived from peripheral blood, sampled from a patient treated with radiotherapy plus ipilimumab. The receptors shown here come from a human donor with non-small cell lung cancer who had stable disease on radiotherapy plus ipilimumab. The CDR3 runs from the conserved cysteine through the conserved F or W. The D gene is left open where the match is weak. Clone size is stated in some rows and not others, as once, few, many or a class when expanded.

TRBJ1-1	15	NA	TRBD1	TRBV14	TGTGCCAGCAGCCCCCAAAGGGGGCTGGGCACTGAAGCTTTCTTT	CASSPQRGLGTEAFF
TRBJ1-1	11	NA	NA	TRBV30	TGTGCCTCGGGGGAAAACACTGAAGCTTTCTTT	CASGENTEAFF
TRBJ1-1	17	NA	TRBD1	TRBV7-9	TGTGCCAGCAGTTTACCCGGACAGGGTATAAGGAACACTGAAGCTTTCTTT	CASSLPGQGIRNTEAFF
TRBJ1-3	18	NA	TRBD1	TRBV18	TGTGCCAGCTCACCGCAACTAGCGAACAGGGGGAATGGAAACACCATATATTTT	CASSPQLANRGNGNTIYF
TRBJ1-5	16	NA	NA	TRBV7-8	TGTGCCAGCAGCTTAAGCCGTACCCTTAGCAATCAGCCCCAGCATTTT	CASSLSRTLSNQPQHF
TRBJ1-2	14	once	NA	TRBV9	TGTGCCAGCAGCGTAGGTAGGACATCCTATGGCTACACCTTC	CASSVGRTSYGYTF
TRBJ1-1	15	NA	NA	TRBV5-3	TGTGCCAGAAGCCCTACACAGGGAGAGTACACTGAAGCTTTCTTT	CARSPTQGEYTEAFF
TRBJ2-3	14	NA	NA	TRBV6-5	TGTGCCAGCAGGGCATCATTATGGCAAGATACGCAGTATTTT	CASRASLWQDTQYF
TRBJ2-5	15	NA	TRBD1	TRBV27	TGTGCCAGCAAAAAGGGACAGGGGGTGCAAGAGACCCAGTACTTC	CASKKGQGVQETQYF
TRBJ2-1	15	NA	TRBD2	TRBV9	TGTGCCAGCAGCGAGGCTAGCGGGACTTACAATGAGCAGTTCTTC	CASSEASGTYNEQFF
TRBJ1-2	12	NA	NA	TRBV27	TGTGCTACCCGCGGTGGTCTTCGCGGCTACACCTTC	CATRGGLRGYTF
TRBJ2-7	15	few	NA	TRBV2	NA	CASSEPVGGGTRWYF
TRBJ1-6	15	NA	NA	TRBV19	TGTGCCAGTACCGACGGTCGCTCCTATAATTCACCCCTCCACTTT	CASTDGRSYNSPLHF
TRBJ2-1	15	NA	TRBD2	TRBV2	TGTGCCAGCAGGGCCTCCAGCGGGAGTATTAATGAGCAGTTCTTC	CASRASSGSINEQFF
TRBJ1-2	15	NA	NA	TRBV19	TGTGCCAGTACCGCGTTTGATCAGGGTGACTATGGCTACACCTTC	CASTAFDQGDYGYTF
TRBJ1-1	13	NA	NA	TRBV30	TGTGCCTGGAGTCTAAGGGGTGGCACTGAAGCTTTCTTT	CAWSLRGGTEAFF
TRBJ1-1	14	NA	NA	TRBV18	TGTGCCAGCTTCACCGGGTTCGTCAACACTGAAGCTTTCTTT	CASFTGFVNTEAFF
TRBJ1-1	14	once	TRBD1	TRBV6-1	TGTGCCAGCAGGGGGACAGGGGAGAACACTGAAGCTTTCTTT	CASRGTGENTEAFF
TRBJ1-2	11	NA	NA	TRBV28	TGTGCCACCCTTCAGCGGGATCGACTCACCTTC	CATLQRDRLTF
TRBJ1-5	13	NA	NA	TRBV18	TGTGCCAGCTCACCCGGGACTGGTCAGCCCCAGCATTTT	CASSPGTGQPQHF
TRBJ2-6	19	once	NA	TRBV11-2	TGTGCCAGCAGCTCCCTCCGGGACCAAGGACGCTCTGGGGCCAACGTCCTGACTTTC	CASSSLRDQGRSGANVLTF
TRBJ2-3	16	NA	NA	TRBV13	TGTGCCAGCAGCTTTCTACTAGCAATACCCACAGATACGCAGTATTTT	CASSFLLAIPTDTQYF
TRBJ1-5	15	NA	NA	TRBV7-9	TGTGCCAGCAGCTTAGGGGGGAATAGCAATCAGCCCCAGCATTTT	CASSLGGNSNQPQHF
TRBJ1-5	13	NA	TRBD1	TRBV19	TGTGCCAGTAGTAAACAGGGGACTCAGCCCCAGCATTTT	CASSKQGTQPQHF
TRBJ1-2	13	NA	NA	TRBV28	TGTGCCAGCAGTTTGCCGCGCAACTATGGCTACACCTTC	CASSLPRNYGYTF
TRBJ2-1	13	NA	TRBD2	TRBV7-2	TGTGCCAGCAGCCCCCGGACTAGCGGGGAGCAGTTCTTC	CASSPRTSGEQFF
TRBJ1-1	21	NA	NA	TRBV27	TGTGCCAGCAGTTTCTTTAATGGGACAAGGATACTCCCGGGACGGAACACTGAAGCTTTCTTT	CASSFFNGTRILPGRNTEAFF